Below, 23 T cell receptor beta chains from the same sample are listed, as sequenced in a study of identical twins. TCRdb processed the 5' RACE reads anew with MiXCR; each CDR3 protein has one entry. The sample has 600,000 to 800,000 distinct CDR3 sequences, 21% seen once; the top ten hold approximately 4.3%. The sample was also linked to a second study, of T cells expressing NK-cell markers.

Sequencing was done on a sample of PBMCs. Every receptor here comes from a woman under 30 in good health.

V gene TRBV12-3 or TRBV12-4 combines with J gene TRBJ2-2, with D possibly being TRBD2 (6 bases). The CDR3 is 15 residues long. V lost 5 bases and J lost 4, with 14 bases in between. The CDR3 sequence: CASSPSGRSTGELFF. DNA for the CDR3: TGTGCCAGCAGTCCAAGCGGGCGTAGCACCGGGGAGCTGTTTTTT.

A few counts support this clonotype. This chain links TRBV20-1 with TRBJ1-2, with 9 bases lining up with TRBD1. V lost 5 bases, J lost 7 bases, and 5 bases stayed unmatched. This CDR3 is 12 amino acids long. Per the germline V gene, CDR1 is DFQATT and CDR2 is SNEGSKA (reference sequence). CDR3 bases: TGCAGTGCTTGGACAGGGGACGGTGGCTACACCTTC. It yields the protein CSAWTGDGGYTF.

The genes are TRBV15 and TRBJ2-7; D is ambiguous. CDR3 length: 13 residues. Trimming cost V 1 base and J 5 bases, with 9 bases left between them. CDR1 LNHNV and CDR2 YYDKDF come from the germline V gene (reference sequence). Here the CDR3 DNA reads TGTGCCACCAGCAGAGCTGGCAGCCACGAGCAGTACTTC. This gives the protein CATSRAGSHEQYF.

The rearrangement joins TRBV5-1 to TRBJ2-7; D is unresolved. Trimming shortened V by 6 bases and J by 0 bases, and 10 bases separated the two germline ends. This CDR3 is built from 13 residues. CDR1 SGHRS and CDR2 YFSETQ come from the germline V gene. The CDR3 sequence: CASTNRTSYEQYF. The CDR3 DNA is TGCGCCAGCACTAATCGTACCTCCTACGAGCAGTACTTC.

This clonotype was seen only once. The genes are TRBV10-1 and TRBJ2-3; 9 bases align to TRBD2. V gave up 3 bases and J gave up 6 bases; unmatched junction bases: 4. Looked up from germline, CDR1 is WNHNN and CDR2 is SYGVQD (reference sequence). The CDR3 spans 14 residues. CDR3 in DNA: TGCGCCAGCAGTGACCATACTAGCGGGGATACGCAGTATTTT. Encoded protein: CASSDHTSGDTQYF.

This clonotype occurred many times. This chain joins TRBV29-1 and TRBJ2-7, with TRBD1 as a possible D gene (5 bases). CDR1 is SQVTM and CDR2 is ANQGSEA in the germline V gene. V lost 7 bases and J 4 bases, leaving 11 bases between the germline ends. This CDR3 comprises 11 residues. CDR3 nucleotides: TGCAGCGCCTATAGGGGATACGAGCAGTACTTC. This codes for CSAYRGYEQYF.

The chain employs TRBV5-6 and TRBJ2-1, with unresolved D. The CDR3 consists of 12 residues. V lost 3 bases and J 10 bases, leaving 11 bases between the germline ends. The germline gives CDR1 SGHDT, CDR2 YYEEEE. This chain's CDR3 is CASSSNPKEQFF. CDR3 DNA: TGTGCCAGCAGCTCTAACCCGAAAGAGCAGTTCTTC. Full variable domain (remainder filled in from reference TRBV5-6 and TRBJ2-1): DAGVTQSPTHLIKTRGQQVTLRCSPKSGHDTVSWYQQALGQGPQFIFQYYEEEERQRGNFPDRFSGHQFPNYSSELNVNALLLGDSALYLCASSSNPKEQFFGPGTRLTVL.

In its sample, this clonotype was seen many times. V usage is TRBV9 and J usage is TRBJ1-3; D gene unclear. The CDR3 has 12 amino acids. The V gene lost 0 bases and the J gene lost 11 bases, with 9 bases spanning the gap. CDR1 is SGDLS, CDR2 YYNGEE, per germline. CDR3 bases: TGTGCCAGCAGCGTAGTCGGAGAATCCATATATTTT. Encoded protein: CASSVVGESIYF.

The chain uses TRBV25-1 and TRBJ1-2; D remains ambiguous. CDR1 is MGHDK and CDR2 is SYGVNS in the germline V gene. The length of the CDR3 is 13 residues. Trimming left V 1 base short and J 4 bases short, with 7 bases between. CDR3 nucleotides: TGTGCCAGCAGTGAATCTGGGCTCTATGGCTACACCTTC. This sequence encodes CASSESGLYGYTF.

This clonotype was seen more than once but under ten times. This chain links TRBV12-3 or TRBV12-4 with TRBJ2-7; no clear D gene. V was shortened by 2 bases and J by 1 base, with 12 bases between the two germline ends. This CDR3 has 15 amino acids. In DNA form, the CDR3 reads TGTGCCAGCAGTTTAATAAGGGTGGGGTCCTACGAGCAGTACTTC. This encodes CASSLIRVGSYEQYF.

The chain couples TRBV7-3 to TRBJ2-7; unclear D gene. V gave up 3 bases and J gave up 6 bases, with 12 bases separating them. This CDR3 region has 13 residues. In germline, CDR1 is SGHTA, CDR2 FQGTGA. The CDR3 region has the DNA TGTGCCAGCAGCTTTGGCAGTGCTGGCGAGCAGTACTTC. Its translation: CASSFGSAGEQYF.

This clonotype was counted between two and nine times. A junction end diverges from the germline sequence, so it may reflect a read error. The J gene is TRBJ2-2, the V gene TRBV7-7; 11 bases match TRBD2. This CDR3 contains 16 residues. CDR1 SSHAT and CDR2 FNYEAQ come from the germline V gene (reference sequence). Written as DNA, the CDR3 is TGTGCTAGCAGCCGCAATATAGCGGGGGGGCCCGGGGAGCTGTTTTTT. It yields the protein CASSRNIAGGPGELFF. The full variable domain, its missing parts supplied by reference TRBV7-7 and TRBJ2-2, is GAGVSQSPRYKVTKRGQDVTLRCDPISSHATLYWYQQALGQGPEFLTYFNYEAQPDKSGLPSDRFSAERPEGSISTLTIQRTEQRDSAMYRCASSRNIAGGPGELFFGEGSRLTVL.

The chain has TRBV5-1 and TRBJ2-1; D is possibly TRBD2 (5 bases). The CDR3 covers 14 residues. Trimming took off 1 base at V and 12 bases at J, with 17 bases between the two ends. Germline loops: CDR1 SGHRS, CDR2 YFSETQ. CDR3 nucleotides: TGCGCCAGCAGCTTGATGGACTCCCCATATGGGCAGTTCTTC. Amino acid sequence: CASSLMDSPYGQFF.

J is TRBJ2-7 and V is TRBV29-1; D remains unclear. The CDR3 length is 14 residues. Germline values: CDR1 SQVTM, CDR2 ANQGSEA. V was pared by 0 bases and J by 3 bases, with 12 bases between. DNA of the CDR3: TGCAGCGTTGAAGATCCCTATGGGGACTACGAGCAGTACTTC. Translation: CSVEDPYGDYEQYF.

In this sample, this clonotype turned up a few times. V usage is TRBV7-9 and J usage is TRBJ2-3; D remains ambiguous. CDR1 and CDR2 (germline): SEHNR, FQNEAQ (reference sequence). The CDR3 contains 13 residues. The germline V and J ends were trimmed by 6 bases and 3 bases, with 10 bases remaining between them. This CDR3 reads CASSFPQTDTQYF. The CDR3 DNA reads TGTGCCAGCAGTTTCCCCCAAACAGATACGCAGTATTTT. The full variable domain, rest sourced from reference TRBV7-9 and TRBJ2-3, is DTGVSQNPRHKITKRGQNVTFRCDPISEHNRLYWYRQTLGQGPEFLTYFQNEAQLEKSRLLSDRFSAERPKGSFSTLEIQRTEQGDSAMYLCASSFPQTDTQYFGPGTRLTVL.

This clonotype showed up just a few times. V is TRBV6-1 and J is TRBJ2-1, with 16 bases fitting TRBD2. This CDR3 comprises 15 residues. Trimming cost V 6 bases and J 12 bases; bases outside gene matches: 8. Looked up from germline, CDR1 is MNHNS and CDR2 is SASEGT. The DNA of the CDR3 is TGTGCCAGCAGGGGGACTAGCGGGGGGGTGGTGCCGCAGTTCTTC. It translates to CASRGTSGGVVPQFF.

This clonotype turned up a few times. The chain recombines TRBV7-6 with TRBJ2-1, with TRBD1 matching 8 bases. CDR3 length: 16 amino acids. V dropped 5 bases and J dropped 4; count of bases not matched to a gene: 10. Germline CDR1 reads SGHVS; CDR2 reads FNYEAQ. The DNA of the CDR3 is TGTGCCAGCAGCGAGGGACCCGGACAGGGATACAATGAGCAGTTCTTC. Translating it yields CASSEGPGQGYNEQFF.

This clonotype was found many times. The genes are TRBV3-1 and TRBJ2-2; the D gene is possibly TRBD2 (6 bases). V gave up 4 bases and J gave up 5 bases, with 20 bases separating them. The CDR3 is 17 residues long. Germline V lookup: CDR1 LGHDT, CDR2 YNNKEL (reference sequence). The CDR3 is CASSPASGTPRTGELFF. The CDR3 DNA reads TGTGCCAGCAGCCCCGCCTCCGGGACTCCACGAACCGGGGAGCTGTTTTTT.

This clonotype was seen at least ten times. The chain is built from TRBV6-2 or TRBV6-3 and TRBJ1-2; no clear D gene. Germline values: CDR1 MNHEY, CDR2 SVGEGT. Deletions cut 0 bases from V and 8 bases from J, with 13 bases between. The CDR3 contains 14 residues. CDR3: CASSYSIRTSGYTF. The CDR3 coding sequence is TGTGCCAGCAGTTACTCGATTCGTACGTCCGGCTACACCTTC.

This chain connects TRBV9 to TRBJ1-2; D is undetermined. The CDR3 covers 15 residues. CDR1 is SGDLS and CDR2 is YYNGEE in the germline V gene. V lost 3 bases and J 3 bases, leaving 15 bases between the germline ends. In DNA, the CDR3 is TGTGCCAGCAGCGCAGGTCTTACAGTAGACTATGGCTACACCTTC. Translation: CASSAGLTVDYGYTF.

The V call is TRBV6-6, the J call TRBJ1-4, with TRBD1 identical over 7 bases. With V trimmed by 6 bases and J by 7 bases, 5 bases remained unmatched. The CDR3 is 13 residues long. Germline CDR1 MNHNY, CDR2 SVGAGI (reference sequence). CDR3 protein: CASRPGTAEKLFF. CDR3 sequence (DNA): TGTGCCAGCAGACCCGGGACAGCTGAAAAACTGTTTTTT.

This clonotype was recorded a few times. The chain combines TRBV20-1 with TRBJ2-7; D may be TRBD2 (5 bases). V shed 1 base and J shed 6 bases, with 22 bases lying between them. The length of the CDR3 is 16 residues. Germline lookup yields CDR1 DFQATT and CDR2 SNEGSKA (reference sequence). The CDR3 reads CSARVESAGLSLEQYF. Here the CDR3 DNA reads TGCAGTGCTAGAGTAGAGTCCGCGGGCCTCTCTCTCGAGCAGTACTTC.

This chain uses TRBV12-3 or TRBV12-4 with TRBJ2-2; 9 positions agree with TRBD1. After removal of 5 bases from V and 5 bases from J, the junction contained 3 bases not matched to a gene. CDR3 length: 14 residues. CDR3 sequence: CASSRTGETGELFF. CDR3 DNA: TGTGCCAGCAGTAGGACAGGGGAAACCGGGGAGCTGTTTTTT.